This TCR beta chain was recorded in a study of shared clonotypes between healthy human individuals. Germline values: CDR1 MDHEN, CDR2 SYDVKM. V shed 3 bases, J shed 6 bases, and the junction held 3 bases outside the gene matches. This CDR3 contains 13 residues. Profiled with immunoSEQ multiplex PCR; TCRdb holds only in-frame clones, not every one. The data contain some 660,000 clones, 60% to 75% of them singletons. The sequence came from a woman in her thirties in good health. The chain has TRBV28 and TRBJ2-7; 9 bases fit TRBD2. The material sequenced was memory CD4+ T cells sorted from blood. This sample's subset: CD45RA-negative fraction. CDR3 nucleotides: TGTGCCAGCAGTTTCGAACTAGCGGGCGAGCAGTACTTC. Translated: CASSFELAGEQYF. The full variable domain, its missing parts supplied by reference TRBV28 and TRBJ2-7, is DVKVTQSSRYLVKRTGEKVFLECVQDMDHENMFWYRQDPGLGLRLIYFSYDVKMKEKGDIPEGYSVSREKKERFSLILESASTNQTSMYLCASSFELAGEQYFGPGTRLTVT.